One sample yielded the 5 T cell receptor beta chains listed below, sequenced in a study of blood T cell repertoires in COVID-19. Repertoires were generated with immunoSEQ multiplex PCR, while TCRdb's copy carries only in-frame clones and drops some. The repertoire has about 150,000 clones, 80% to 90% of them found once; the top ten carry about 15%. The sample comprised peripheral blood. The receptor source for this set is a middle-aged woman with acute or convalescent COVID-19.

The chain has TRBV18 and TRBJ1-5; a weak D match, TRBD1 (6 bases). Germline lookup yields CDR1 KGHSH and CDR2 LQKENI. V lost 5 bases to trimming and J lost 5 bases, with 16 bases between them. The CDR3 contains 15 residues. CDR3: CASSIFEGQDQPQHF. The DNA for the CDR3 is TGTGCCAGCTCAATTTTCGAGGGACAAGATCAGCCCCAGCATTTT.

The chain has TRBV28 and TRBJ1-4; no clear D gene. From germline, CDR1 is MDHEN and CDR2 SYDVKM. This CDR3 has 10 residues. With 8 bases removed from V and 8 bases from J, the gap between germline ends came to 6 bases. CDR3 sequence reads: CASSQEKLFF. The CDR3 DNA reads TGTGCCAGCTCCCAGGAAAAACTGTTTTTT.

The J gene is TRBJ1-5, the V gene TRBV27, with 7 bases fitting TRBD1. Germline V CDR1 and CDR2: MNHEY, SMNVEV (reference sequence). V lost 6 bases to trimming and J lost 1 base; unmatched junction nucleotides: 9. CDR3 length equals 16 residues. The CDR3 is CASRLTGTSSNQPQHF. In DNA form, the CDR3 reads TGTGCCAGCAGACTGACAGGGACCAGCAGCAATCAGCCCCAGCATTTT.

The rearrangement uses TRBV12-5 and TRBJ1-4; 7 nucleotides agree with TRBD1. Germline V gene sequence: CDR1 LGHNT, CDR2 FRNRAP. The CDR3 contains 14 residues. With 6 bases clipped from V and 6 bases from J, the junction kept 7 bases outside the gene matches. The CDR3 region is CASGRQGFYEKLFF. The CDR3 DNA reads TGTGCTAGTGGCAGACAGGGATTTTATGAAAAACTGTTTTTT.

This chain uses TRBV10-2 with TRBJ2-7; D gene unclear. Looked up from germline, CDR1 is WSHSY and CDR2 is SAAADI. This CDR3 comprises 10 residues. Trimming left V 6 bases short and J 6 bases short, with 6 bases between. The CDR3 nucleotides read TGCGCCAGCAGCGGTGGCGAGCAGTACTTC. Protein sequence: CASSGGEQYF.